The table lists the clone carrying this T cell receptor (beta chain) with a count of one. Per the study methods: Cell counts per sample came from amplifying reference gene primers. The assay was immunoSEQ multiplex PCR, and TCRdb's table has in-frame clones only and misses some. V, J and clone size are those of that table, while D and trimming were read from the DNA. The data show hundreds of thousands of clones, 86% seen once. The entry originates in a study of blood T cell repertoires in COVID-19. Study in general: The study drew acute and convalescent COVID-19 samples from the United States, Italy and Spain. PBMCs, B-cell-depleted T cells, or T cells were the source of the cDNA or gDNA that made up the material.

This CDR3 is 16 amino acids long. V lost 2 bases, J lost 0 bases, and 11 bases lay in between. CDR1 is MNHEY, CDR2 SVGAGI, per germline. The sequencing sample was made of peripheral blood. V gene TRBV6-5 combines with J gene TRBJ1-3, with D possibly being TRBD1 (6 bases). This sequence was found in a woman aged 25 to 39 with active or convalescent COVID-19. The DNA for the CDR3 is TGTGCCAGCAGTTACGGGGGCAGTTTCTCTGGAAACACCATATATTTT. Translation gives CASSYGGSFSGNTIYF.